The entry below gives a single TCR beta chain sequence along with its context. This sample is part of a study of blood T cell repertoires in COVID-19. Study-level information: T cells, B-cell-depleted T cells, or PBMCs provided the cDNA or gDNA that served as material.

Clones were read by immunoSEQ multiplex PCR, and TCRdb kept only the in-frame ones, dropping some. Altogether 150,000 to 200,000 clones are present, 82% being singletons, with the ten largest covering more than 9.5%. The trim removed 0 bases at V and 0 bases at J, leaving 9 bases unmatched. The length of the CDR3 is 18 residues. Germline CDR1 MNHNS, CDR2 SASEGT. In Cohort 3, a recovered donor had either two negative PCRs, clearance, or symptom resolution. The source of this sequence is a middle-aged man who had recovered from COVID-19. J is TRBJ2-3 and V is TRBV6-1, with TRBD2 matching over 7 bases. The sequenced sample consisted of PBMCs or T cells enriched from blood (not recorded which). In nucleotides, the CDR3 is TGTGCCAGCAGTGAAGCGGTTAGCGGGTCAACTAGCACAGATACGCAGTATTTT. It yields the protein CASSEAVSGSTSTDTQYF.